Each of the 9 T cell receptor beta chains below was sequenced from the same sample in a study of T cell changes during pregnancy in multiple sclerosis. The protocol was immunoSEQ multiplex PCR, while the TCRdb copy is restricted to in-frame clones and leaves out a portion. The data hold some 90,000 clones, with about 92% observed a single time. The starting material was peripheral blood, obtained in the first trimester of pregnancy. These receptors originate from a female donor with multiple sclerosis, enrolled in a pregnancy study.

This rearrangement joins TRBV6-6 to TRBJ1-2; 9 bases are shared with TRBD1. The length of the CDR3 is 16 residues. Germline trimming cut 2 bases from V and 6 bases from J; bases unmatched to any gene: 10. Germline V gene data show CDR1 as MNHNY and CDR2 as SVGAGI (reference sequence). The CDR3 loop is CASSYDPGQGVDGYTF. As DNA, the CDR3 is TGTGCCAGCAGTTACGATCCGGGACAGGGTGTTGATGGCTACACCTTC.

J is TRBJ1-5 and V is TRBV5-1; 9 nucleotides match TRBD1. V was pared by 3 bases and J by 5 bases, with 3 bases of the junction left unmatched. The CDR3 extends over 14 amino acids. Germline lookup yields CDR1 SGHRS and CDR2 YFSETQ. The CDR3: CASSYTGGDQPQHF. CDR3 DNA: TGCGCCAGCAGCTATACAGGGGGCGATCAGCCCCAGCATTTT.

CDR3 loop: CAWAPDTAYEQYF. In DNA, the CDR3 is TGTGCCTGGGCCCCCGACACAGCCTACGAGCAGTACTTC. The V call is TRBV30, the J call TRBJ2-7; D uncertain. Germline V gives CDR1 GTSNPN, CDR2 SVGIG (reference sequence). V was trimmed by 5 bases and J by 2 bases, leaving 13 bases between them. There are 13 residues in the CDR3. Looking up the rest from reference TRBV30 and TRBJ2-7 gives the full variable domain: SQTIHQWPATLVQPVGSPLSLECTVEGTSNPNLYWYRQAAGRGLQLLFYSVGIGQISSEVPQNLSASRPQDRQFILSSKKLLLSDSGFYLCAWAPDTAYEQYFGPGTRLTVT.

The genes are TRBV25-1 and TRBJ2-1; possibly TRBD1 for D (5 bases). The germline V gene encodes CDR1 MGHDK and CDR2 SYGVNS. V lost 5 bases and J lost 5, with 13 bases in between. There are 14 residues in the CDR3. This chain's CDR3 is CASSRQTSHNEQFF. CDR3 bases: TGTGCCAGCAGTAGACAGACGAGTCACAATGAGCAGTTCTTC. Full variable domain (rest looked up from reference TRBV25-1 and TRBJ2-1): EADIYQTPRYLVIGTGKKITLECSQTMGHDKMYWYQQDPGMELHLIHYSYGVNSTEKGDLSSESTVSRIRTEHFPLTLESARPSHTSQYLCASSRQTSHNEQFFGPGTRLTVL.

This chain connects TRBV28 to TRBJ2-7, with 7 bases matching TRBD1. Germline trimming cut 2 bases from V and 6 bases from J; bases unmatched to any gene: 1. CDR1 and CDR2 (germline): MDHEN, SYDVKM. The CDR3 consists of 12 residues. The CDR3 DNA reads TGTGCCAGCAGTTTAAGGGGGCGCGAGCAGTACTTC. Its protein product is CASSLRGREQYF.

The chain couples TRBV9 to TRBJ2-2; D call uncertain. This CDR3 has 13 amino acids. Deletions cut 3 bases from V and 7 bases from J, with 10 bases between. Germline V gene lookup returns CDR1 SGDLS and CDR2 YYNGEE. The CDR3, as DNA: TGTGCCAGCAGCGCCCTAGAATACGGGGAGCTGTTTTTT. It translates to CASSALEYGELFF.

CDR3 in amino acids: CASSRRGPPSGSLGNEQFF. CDR3 DNA: TGCGCCAGCAGCCGCCGAGGACCTCCTAGCGGGAGCCTCGGAAATGAGCAGTTCTTC. V usage is TRBV5-1 and J usage is TRBJ2-1, with 10 bases fitting TRBD2. The V gene end was trimmed by 4 bases and the J gene end by 7 bases; junction bases not matched to a gene: 20. Germline assignment: CDR1 SGHRS and CDR2 YFSETQ. The CDR3 is made up of 19 amino acids.

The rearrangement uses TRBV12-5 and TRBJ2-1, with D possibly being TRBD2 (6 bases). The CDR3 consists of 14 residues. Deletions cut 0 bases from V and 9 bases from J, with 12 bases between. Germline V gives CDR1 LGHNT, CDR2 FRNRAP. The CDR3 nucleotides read TGTGCTAGTGGTTTGGTGGGACTTGCGTCTGAGCAGTTCTTC. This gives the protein CASGLVGLASEQFF.

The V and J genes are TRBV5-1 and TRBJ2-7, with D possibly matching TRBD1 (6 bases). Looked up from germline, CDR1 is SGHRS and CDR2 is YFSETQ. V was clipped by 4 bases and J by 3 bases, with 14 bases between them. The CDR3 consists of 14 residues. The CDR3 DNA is TGCGCCAGCAGCGAGGCAGGGGTTAGCTACGAGCAGTACTTC. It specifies CASSEAGVSYEQYF.